One TCR beta chain is described in this entry. Its antigen is currently unknown. The treatment here: oral pan-JAK inhibitor, 5-10 mg twice daily. TCR sequencing used cDNA made by reverse transcription of extracted RNA. The data were produced by immunoSEQ multiplex PCR, yet TCRdb's version contains in-frame clones alone and is incomplete. The profile shows around 110,000 clones, about 59% of them singletons. The sample comes from a study of CD8+ T cells in alopecia areata. Study information: Tofacitinib administration to treated patients was oral, at 5 to 10 mg twice daily. Once tofacitinib had been taken for 6 to 18 months, 6 months off drug followed. Study-level points and caveats: Researchers report lesional scalp, most notably alopecia totalis/universalis, outstripped normal scalp in clonality. Alphabeta T cells residing in normal skin are also sequenced in scalp samples.

Trimming at V came to 2 bases and at J to 6 bases, leaving 5 bases not matched to a gene. Germline assignment: CDR1 GTSNPN and CDR2 SVGIG (reference sequence). The CDR3 extends over 14 amino acids. The material sequenced was CD8+ T cells sorted from blood, taken at week 24, from a patient treated with tofacitinib. This clonotype was obtained from a human donor with alopecia areata. This chain connects TRBV30 to TRBJ2-1; 9 positions agree with TRBD1. CDR3 residues: CAWSFRDRANEQFF. The DNA for the CDR3 is TGTGCCTGGAGTTTCCGGGACAGGGCCAATGAGCAGTTCTTC.